This entry describes one T cell receptor (beta chain). The method was immunoSEQ multiplex PCR; TCRdb's version includes in-frame clones alone and lacks a portion of them. Here the sample spans about 73,000 clones, around 95% being singletons. This sample was taken from a study of cytomegalovirus exposure and HLA in healthy donors. This CDR3 is built from 16 residues. The V segment lost 2 bases and the J segment 2 bases; nucleotides outside the gene matches: 5. CDR1 MDHEN and CDR2 SYDVKM come from the germline V gene. This TCR was recovered from a man between 18 and 35 years old in good health and CMV-seronegative. The sample taken for sequencing was PBMCs. The chain employs TRBV28 and TRBJ1-2; 10 bases map to TRBD1. The CDR3 DNA follows: TGTGCCAGCAGTTTAGCCGGGACAGGGGAGAACTATGGCTACACCTTC. Amino acids: CASSLAGTGENYGYTF.